This T cell receptor beta chain was sequenced during a study of blood T cell repertoires in COVID-19. Across the study: From T cells, B-cell-depleted T cells, or PBMCs came the material, which was cDNA or gDNA.

Those who participated ranged in age from roughly 18 to 89 years and resided in approximately 23 US areas. In the study's own analysis: Nucleated cell counts were estimated from reference gene primer amplification. Assay: immunoSEQ multiplex PCR; the TCRdb copy retains only in-frame clones and omits some. V and J calls and clone size come straight from that table; D and trimming were deduced from the DNA. The profile shows about 140,000 clones, roughly 88% of them singletons. The CDR3 loop spans 15 amino acids. Germline CDR1 and CDR2: LGHNA and YSLEER. The ends lost 2 bases at V and 3 bases at J; junction bases unmatched: 6. This clone was found a few times.

The chain couples TRBV4-3 to TRBJ1-2; 7 nucleotides agree with TRBD1. The TCR comes from a man aged 70-80 years who had been exposed to COVID-19. Sequencing was carried out using PBMCs or T cells enriched from blood (not recorded which). CDR3 sequence reads: CASSQTQGGDYGYTF. The DNA for the CDR3 is TGCGCCAGCAGCCAAACCCAGGGGGGAGACTATGGCTACACCTTC.